This T cell receptor (beta chain) was profiled in a study of T cell responses to AZD1222 COVID-19 vaccine. The germline CDR1 and CDR2 sequences are MDHEN and SYDVKM. The CDR3 is 14 residues long. Trimming stripped 6 bases from V and 2 bases from J, with 14 bases between. About this clone: The antigen is not known.

Study-wide results and limits: Reports indicate that nearly half of spike-specific TCRs are directed at unmutated variant regions. Clonal diversity may have been underestimated, and the donors were mostly white British, with more females than males.

Clones were read by immunoSEQ multiplex PCR, and TCRdb kept only the in-frame ones, dropping some. The table lists tens of thousands of clones, approximately 83% of them singletons, with 1.3% in the top ten. Sequenced here: peripheral blood, sampled 28 days after the second AZD1222 dose. The TCR originated in an adult who received the AZD1222 COVID-19 vaccine. This chain connects TRBV28 to TRBJ2-7, with D tentatively TRBD1 (5 bases). The CDR3: CASSIRQNPYEQYF. For the CDR3, the DNA is TGTGCCAGCAGCATACGACAGAATCCCTACGAGCAGTACTTC.